Only a few counts were recorded for the clone carrying this T cell receptor (beta chain). What it binds is unknown. Isolated RNA was reverse transcribed in full, so expressed TCRB transcripts were sequenced. Profiling relied on immunoSEQ multiplex PCR, and the TCRdb table lists in-frame clones only, not all of them. This table has 600,000 to 700,000 clones, 9.5% to 15% appearing once. This sample stems from a study of beta chain features in type 1 diabetes. The CDR3 extends over 15 amino acids. V was pared by 2 bases and J by 6 bases, with 4 bases of the junction left unmatched. CDR1 MNHNY and CDR2 SVGAGI come from the germline V gene (reference sequence). Whole-study results and caveats: Type 1 diabetes patients had moderately but significantly shorter TCRB CDR3s in all four CD4+ subsets. In the patient group, naive, central memory and Treg TCRB repertoires seemed more alike than in the healthy donor group. In type 1 diabetes patients, VDJ junctions had fewer insertions; deletions at these junctions were more frequent.

Source material: naive CD4+ T cells from blood. This clonotype was obtained from a man aged 30 to 39 with type 1 diabetes. This chain joins TRBV6-6 and TRBJ1-6, with 7 bases fitting TRBD1. This CDR3 reads CASSYGDSSNSPLHF. The CDR3 DNA follows: TGTGCCAGCAGTTACGGGGACAGTTCTAATTCACCCCTCCACTTT.